These T cell receptor beta chains were read from a single sample in a study of identical twins. A single record per CDR3 protein comes from TCRdb applying MiXCR to the 5' RACE reads. The top ten hold approximately 0.49% of the sample, which has 540,000 or so distinct CDR3 sequences, around 22% seen once. These data also featured in a second study, about yellow fever vaccine responses in identical twins.

Sample: CD4+ T cells sorted from blood. The origin of the receptors is a woman under 30 in good health. Each CDR3 is given with its conserved first and last residue. A D gene is named only where the DNA matches it firmly. Size values are once, few and many counts, or a class for expanded clones, and some rows have none.

cdr3_nt cdr3_aa clone_size d_call j_call v_call
TGTGCCAGCAGCCCCCTTAGTAGCGGGGATCTAAATGAGCAGTTCTTC CASSPLSSGDLNEQFF few TRBD2 TRBJ2-1 TRBV6-1
TGCAGTGCTAGCCCTTCGGGCCTCTCGGGAAACACCATATATTTT CSASPSGLSGNTIYF - - TRBJ1-3 TRBV20-1
TGTGCCAGCAGTTCCCCGTCGAGGACTAAGAGCTCCTACGAGCAGTACTTC CASSSPSRTKSSYEQYF once - TRBJ2-7 TRBV6-5
TGCGCCAGCAGCTTGGTAGTGGACACCGGGGAGCTGTTTTTT CASSLVVDTGELFF few - TRBJ2-2 TRBV5-1
TGTGCCAGCAGCTTAGGAGCGGGAGTTAACGAGCAGTACTTC CASSLGAGVNEQYF - TRBD2 TRBJ2-7 TRBV7-2
TGCGCCAGCAGCTTGGAGGGACTAGCGGGAGTACGTGAGCAGTTCTTC CASSLEGLAGVREQFF once TRBD2 TRBJ2-1 TRBV5-1
TGCAGTGCTAGAGATCCCCGACTAGCGGGAGACTACGAGCAGTACTTC CSARDPRLAGDYEQYF - TRBD2 TRBJ2-7 TRBV20-1
TGTGCCAGCAGCCTGACAGGGGGCGAAGGTTCACCCCTCCACTTT CASSLTGGEGSPLHF - TRBD1 TRBJ1-6 TRBV11-2
TGTGCCAGCAGCCGGACAGGGATGGCTGAAAAACTGTTTTTT CASSRTGMAEKLFF few TRBD1 TRBJ1-4 TRBV12-3/TRBV12-4
TGTGCCAGCAGCCCTGCCTACAGGGCCGAGCAGTACTTC CASSPAYRAEQYF few - TRBJ2-7 TRBV3-1
TGCGCCAGCAGCCACGAACCTTTCGGGGCCTCGGGGGAGACCCAGTACTTC CASSHEPFGASGETQYF once - TRBJ2-5 TRBV4-1
TGTGCCAGCAGCTTAGTAGGGGAAGCCGAGCAGTACTTC CASSLVGEAEQYF few - TRBJ2-7 TRBV7-9
TGTGCCAGCAGTCGGACTAGCCGGAATGAGCAGTTCTTC CASSRTSRNEQFF - TRBD2 TRBJ2-1 TRBV5-5
TGTGCCAGCCACAGGGCTAACACTGAAGCTTTCTTT CASHRANTEAFF many - TRBJ1-1 TRBV12-3/TRBV12-4
TGTGCCAGCAGCTTAGTCCGGCGGGATACGCAGTATTTT CASSLVRRDTQYF - - TRBJ2-3 TRBV7-9
TGTGCCAGCAGCCAATACAGGGTTTTAAACTACGAGCAGTACTTC CASSQYRVLNYEQYF - - TRBJ2-7 TRBV7-8
TGTGCCAGCAGTTTACTGTTCGGGAATGAGCAGTTCTTC CASSLLFGNEQFF - - TRBJ2-1 TRBV28
TGTGCCAGCAGTGTCCCTCCGGGACAGGGGGCTTACAATGAGCAGTTCTTC CASSVPPGQGAYNEQFF - TRBD1 TRBJ2-1 TRBV25-1
TGTGCCAGCACCCTCTGGGGGGCCGGAGCTTTCTTT CASTLWGAGAFF - - TRBJ1-1 TRBV12-3/TRBV12-4
TGTGCCAGCAGCCCCGAACTAGAGGGGCTTTGGGATGAGCAGTTCTTC CASSPELEGLWDEQFF - - TRBJ2-1 TRBV9
TGTGCCAGCGGTGAAGTCGGGATCATACACGAGCAGTACTTC CASGEVGIIHEQYF - - TRBJ2-7 TRBV28
TGTGCCAGCAGCTTATGGGGGGGGCAGGAGCAGTTCTTC CASSLWGGQEQFF - - TRBJ2-1 TRBV7-9
TGTGCCATCAGTGAGCCACACCTCCGGGCAGCCCGAAATCAGCCCCAGCATTTT CAISEPHLRAARNQPQHF few - TRBJ1-5 TRBV10-3
TGCGCCAGCAGCCAAGATTGGCGGGGCGCTTATGGCTACACCTTC CASSQDWRGAYGYTF - - TRBJ1-2 TRBV4-1
TGTGCCAGCTGTTTACTAGGACTAGCGGGACGGGTAAGGAATGAGCAGTTCTTC CASCLLGLAGRVRNEQFF - TRBD2 TRBJ2-1 TRBV2
TGTGCCAGCAGCTTAATATTATTTCCGGGGGAGCTGTTTTTT CASSLILFPGELFF - - TRBJ2-2 TRBV7-8
TGTGCCACCAGTGGTTCAGTGTACACAGATACGGAGTATTTT CATSGSVYTDTEYF - - TRBJ2-3 TRBV24-1
TGCAGTGCTGCTCTCGGGGGGAACACAGATACGCAGTATTTT CSAALGGNTDTQYF - TRBD2 TRBJ2-3 TRBV20-1
TGTGCCAGCAGTGAAGGCGACAGGCCATCGGGGACCCAGTACTTC CASSEGDRPSGTQYF - - TRBJ2-5 TRBV2
TGTGCCAGCAGTCCCCGGCCCGGGACAGGGAGTTCACCCCTCCACTTT CASSPRPGTGSSPLHF few TRBD1 TRBJ1-6 TRBV2
TGTGCCAGCAGCGACGGGACTCTAGATAATTCACCCCTCCACTTT CASSDGTLDNSPLHF - - TRBJ1-6 TRBV3-1
TGTGCCAGCAGCTACCAGCTAGGGTTCTCGAATGAGCAGTTCTTC CASSYQLGFSNEQFF few - TRBJ2-1 TRBV11-1
TGTGCCAGCAGTTCCGGGACAGAAGAGACCCAGTACTTC CASSSGTEETQYF - TRBD1 TRBJ2-5 TRBV28
TGTGCCAGCACCGCCCGGGGAGGGAAGGATAATTCACCCCTCCACTTT CASTARGGKDNSPLHF few - TRBJ1-6 TRBV12-3/TRBV12-4
TGTGCCAGCAGCTCCCGACAGGTTTACAATGAGCAGTTCTTC CASSSRQVYNEQFF - - TRBJ2-1 TRBV7-2
TGTGCCAGCAGCTTAGTCCCGACAGGGGCCACCGGGGAGCTGTTTTTT CASSLVPTGATGELFF - TRBD1 TRBJ2-2 TRBV11-2
TGCGCCAGCAGCTTGGGGGCAGGACTGGAGCAGTTCTTC CASSLGAGLEQFF few - TRBJ2-1 TRBV5-1
TGTGCCAGCGGTCTCTCCTTCTCTGGAAACACCATATATTTT CASGLSFSGNTIYF few - TRBJ1-3 TRBV7-2
TGTGCCAGCAGCCCTAGCTCAGATACGCAGTATTTT CASSPSSDTQYF many - TRBJ2-3 TRBV7-9
TGTGCCAGCAGCTTGGTTCATGCCGGGAGGGCCTTCGGGGAGCTGTTTTTT CASSLVHAGRAFGELFF - TRBD2 TRBJ2-2 TRBV5-6
TGTGCCACCAGTGATGAAGACTGGAATTTAGGGGATGAGCAGTTCTTC CATSDEDWNLGDEQFF - - TRBJ2-1 TRBV24-1
TGTGCCAGCAGTTCCTCGGGACTAGCGGGGGCTAGCTCCTACAATGAGCAGTTCTTC CASSSSGLAGASSYNEQFF few TRBD2 TRBJ2-1 TRBV6-5
TGTGCCATCACCACGACTAGCGGGAGGGGCACCGGGGAGCTGTTTTTT CAITTTSGRGTGELFF - TRBD2 TRBJ2-2 TRBV10-3
TGTGCCAGCACGGGGTCTAATGAAAAACTGTTTTTT CASTGSNEKLFF few - TRBJ1-4 TRBV28
TGTGCCAGCAGCCGCTCACAACCCGGGACTGAAGCTTTCTTT CASSRSQPGTEAFF few - TRBJ1-1 TRBV2
TGCAGTGCTAGAGATGGTCGTTATAGCAATCAGCCCCAGCATTTT CSARDGRYSNQPQHF - - TRBJ1-5 TRBV20-1
TGCAGCGTTGCAGGAGAGCTCTACGAGCAGTACTTC CSVAGELYEQYF - - TRBJ2-7 TRBV29-1
TGTGCCAGCAGCTTGGCGGCGGCTCGGGGCTACACCTTC CASSLAAARGYTF once - TRBJ1-2 TRBV7-2
TGCAGTGCTAGAGATACGGGGTTTAATGAGCAGTTCTTC CSARDTGFNEQFF - - TRBJ2-1 TRBV20-1
TGCGCCAGCAGCTCACGGGTCCGGGAGACCCAGTACTTC CASSSRVRETQYF few - TRBJ2-5 TRBV5-1
TGTGCCAGCAGCTTGGACGGACTAGCGGACAATGAGCAGTTCTTC CASSLDGLADNEQFF - TRBD2 TRBJ2-1 TRBV5-6
TGTGCCAGCAGCTATAAGTTTTCGGGGACTCAAGAGACCCTGTACTTC CASSYKFSGTQETLYF once - TRBJ2-5 TRBV3-1
TGTGCCAGCAACGGGCCAGGGAATGAGCAGTTCTTC CASNGPGNEQFF few - TRBJ2-1 TRBV11-2
TGCAGTGCTAGAGTGGCGGGAGGGCCAGATACGCAGTATTTT CSARVAGGPDTQYF few TRBD2 TRBJ2-3 TRBV20-1
TGCAGCGGGCAACGCACAGATACGCAGTATTTT CSGQRTDTQYF - - TRBJ2-3 TRBV29-1
TGCGCCAGCAGCTGGGAGCGGGAATCCTACGAGCAGTACTTC CASSWERESYEQYF - TRBD2 TRBJ2-7 TRBV5-1
TGTGCCAGCACCCCTTGGGGGCCTAGCGGGGCAAATTTAATCACCGGGGAGCTGTTTTTT CASTPWGPSGANLITGELFF - TRBD2 TRBJ2-2 TRBV12-3/TRBV12-4
TGTGCCAGCAGCCCAATCCTACGACTAGCGCAGACAGATACGCAGTATTTT CASSPILRLAQTDTQYF - TRBD2 TRBJ2-3 TRBV4-2